One and the same sample provided the 17 T cell receptor beta chains below, sequenced in a study of cytomegalovirus exposure and HLA in healthy donors. The PCR contained 60 Vbeta and 13 Jbeta primers. The repertoire was sequenced with immunoSEQ multiplex PCR; TCRdb's copy has only in-frame clones and lacks some. The table has 200,000 or so clones, 75% to 90% seen once; the top ten hold 2.5% to 3.5%. The material sequenced was PBMCs. The receptors shown here come from a woman aged 40-49 years in good health and CMV-seronegative.

CDR3 nucleotide sequence: TGTGCCAGCAGCCTAGGTGGGGGCGAGACCCAGTACTTC. Its protein product is CASSLGGGETQYF. The rearrangement uses TRBV14 and TRBJ2-5, with a weak D call TRBD1 (6 bases). The CDR3 loop spans 13 amino acids. V lost 4 bases, J lost 5 bases, and 11 bases lay in between. Germline V gene sequence: CDR1 SGHDN, CDR2 FVKESK.

This clone was counted only a few times. The genes are TRBV5-1 and TRBJ2-5; TRBD2 matches at 7 bases. The CDR3 contains 15 residues. Germline-derived CDR1 and CDR2 are SGHRS and YFSETQ. V gave up 5 bases and J gave up 4 bases; unmatched junction bases: 11. This CDR3 is CASRTTSEPPETQYF. For the CDR3, the DNA is TGCGCCAGCAGAACTACTAGCGAACCCCCAGAGACCCAGTACTTC.

This clone was recorded only once. V and J are TRBV30 and TRBJ2-7; 13 bases align to TRBD2. CDR1 GTSNPN and CDR2 SVGIG come from the germline V gene (reference sequence). This CDR3 spans 17 amino acids. V trimming: 3 bases; J trimming: 0 bases; junction bases outside the gene matches: 8. As DNA, the CDR3 is TGTGCCTGGAGAGGGAGGGGACTAGCGGGGAGCTCCTACGAGCAGTACTTC. This encodes CAWRGRGLAGSSYEQYF.

The chain couples TRBV7-9 to TRBJ2-3, with 15 positions matching TRBD2. Trimming cost V 5 bases and J 2 bases; bases outside gene matches: 5. The CDR3 has 17 amino acids. Germline lookup yields CDR1 SEHNR and CDR2 FQNEAQ (reference sequence). The CDR3 reads CASSRRTSGRATDTQYF. CDR3 coding DNA: TGTGCCAGCAGCCGCCGGACTAGCGGGAGGGCCACAGATACGCAGTATTTT.

The rearrangement joins TRBV27 to TRBJ2-1; D is ambiguous. The germline CDR1 and CDR2 sequences are MNHEY and SMNVEV (reference sequence). This CDR3 has 11 residues. With 8 bases removed from V and 8 bases from J, the gap between germline ends came to 10 bases. The CDR3 here is CASGEWDEQFF. The CDR3 DNA reads TGTGCCAGCGGAGAGTGGGATGAGCAGTTCTTC.

The V call is TRBV18, the J call TRBJ2-6, with TRBD1 identical over 10 bases. Germline CDR1 reads KGHSH; CDR2 reads LQKENI. The ends lost 1 base at V and 3 bases at J; junction bases unmatched: 6. This CDR3 comprises 18 residues. The CDR3 is CASSPQGTGEFGANVLTF. The DNA for the CDR3 is TGTGCCAGCTCACCACAGGGGACAGGGGAGTTTGGGGCCAACGTCCTGACTTTC.

The genes are TRBV6-5 and TRBJ2-5, with D perhaps matching TRBD2 (6 bases). V was clipped by 6 bases and J by 5 bases, with 10 bases between them. The CDR3 contains 12 residues. Germline-derived CDR1 and CDR2 are MNHEY and SVGAGI. DNA for the CDR3: TGTGCCAGCAGCCATCGGGGGGAGACCCAGTACTTC. Its translation is CASSHRGETQYF.

The chain combines TRBV11-2 with TRBJ2-1; possible D gene TRBD2, 5 bases. The CDR3 extends over 14 amino acids. V lost 2 bases, J lost 10 bases, and 15 bases lay in between. Germline assignment: CDR1 SGHAT and CDR2 FQNNGV. For the CDR3, the DNA is TGTGCCAGCAGCTTATACTTGGAGGAGAGAGAGCAGTTCTTC. It codes for CASSLYLEEREQFF.

The chain uses TRBV2 and TRBJ2-3, with 16 bases lining up with TRBD2. Trimming cost V 5 bases and J 6 bases; bases outside gene matches: 14. Germline-derived CDR1 and CDR2 are SNHLY and FYNNEI. CDR3 size: 19 residues. The CDR3 DNA is TGTGCCAGCAGTCTTAAGTGGGGACTAGCGGGGGGGGCCGCGGATACGCAGTATTTT. Its protein is CASSLKWGLAGGAADTQYF.

This clone has a single count. This rearrangement joins TRBV7-2 to TRBJ1-1; D might be TRBD1 (6 bases). V was pared by 1 base and J by 3 bases, with 12 bases between. The CDR3 loop spans 15 amino acids. The germline V gene encodes CDR1 SGHTA and CDR2 FQGNSA. The CDR3 nucleotides are TGTGCCAGCAGCTTAGTGGGGGGGCAGCACACTGAAGCTTTCTTT. It codes for CASSLVGGQHTEAFF. Based on the CDR3 plus reference TRBV7-2 and TRBJ1-1, the full variable domain is GAGVSQSPSNKVTEKGKDVELRCDPISGHTALYWYRQSLGQGLEFLIYFQGNSAPDKSGLPSDRFSAERTGGSVSTLTIQRTQQEDSAVYLCASSLVGGQHTEAFFGQGTRLTVV.

This clone showed up just once. The V gene is TRBV28, the J gene TRBJ1-1; D possibly corresponds to TRBD1 (6 bases). The CDR3 spans 13 residues. Trimming cost V 6 bases and J 6 bases, with 14 bases left between them. Germline CDR1 reads MDHEN; CDR2 reads SYDVKM. The CDR3 region is CASSGTGTPEAFF. The CDR3 region has the DNA TGTGCCAGCAGCGGAACAGGGACCCCTGAAGCTTTCTTT.

This clone turned up a few times. The chain employs TRBV7-2 and TRBJ2-6, with a tentative D call TRBD2 (5 bases). The germline V gene has CDR1 SGHTA and CDR2 FQGNSA. The length of the CDR3 is 14 residues. The ends were cut back, 1 base at V and 4 bases at J, with 5 bases in the middle. CDR3 amino acids: CASSLGGGANVLTF. Written as DNA, the CDR3 is TGTGCCAGCAGCTTAGGCGGGGGGGCCAACGTCCTGACTTTC.

This clone has just one count. The chain is built from TRBV6-6 and TRBJ1-1; D may be TRBD1 (5 bases). The germline V gene has CDR1 MNHNY and CDR2 SVGAGI (reference sequence). This CDR3 has 15 amino acids. V was shortened by 0 bases and J by 1 base, with 9 bases between the two germline ends. This CDR3 is CASSYSDTGNTEAFF. DNA for the CDR3: TGTGCCAGCAGTTACTCAGACACAGGGAACACTGAAGCTTTCTTT.

V and J are TRBV10-3 and TRBJ2-3; D is unresolved. The CDR3 has 13 residues. CDR1 and CDR2 from the germline V gene are ENHRY and SYGVKD. V lost 3 bases and J lost 1, with 5 bases in between. The CDR3 reads CAISETGTDTQYF. The CDR3 nucleotides are TGTGCCATCAGTGAAACTGGCACAGATACGCAGTATTTT.

This clone was detected only a few times. The chain couples TRBV6-5 to TRBJ2-7; TRBD2 aligns across 13 bases. This CDR3 comprises 15 residues. V was pared by 6 bases and J by 1 base, with 3 bases of the junction left unmatched. From germline, CDR1 is MNHEY and CDR2 SVGAGI. The CDR3 region has the DNA TGTGCCAGCAGGATGACTAGCGGGAGGTCCTACGAGCAGTACTTC. Its translation is CASRMTSGRSYEQYF.

The rearrangement joins TRBV6-5 to TRBJ2-1; TRBD2 might be the D (5 bases). CDR3 length equals 15 residues. Trimming pared 2 bases from V and 5 bases from J, leaving 13 bases between. Germline V gene sequence: CDR1 MNHEY, CDR2 SVGAGI. In nucleotides, the CDR3 is TGTGCCAGCAGTTACGTCGGAGGACCTAACAATGAGCAGTTCTTC. Encoded protein: CASSYVGGPNNEQFF.

This chain joins TRBV7-6 and TRBJ1-5; TRBD1 matches 11 bases. The V gene end was trimmed by 1 base and the J gene end by 7 bases; junction bases not matched to a gene: 3. The CDR3 sequence is 15 residues long. Germline CDR1 reads SGHVS; CDR2 reads FNYEAQ. The CDR3 bases are TGTGCCAGCAGCTTAGGGACAGGGGGCGTCCAGCCCCAGCATTTT. It yields the protein CASSLGTGGVQPQHF.